This T cell receptor (beta chain) came from a study of CD8 T cells in ankylosing spondylitis. Overall study findings and caveats: Apparently characteristic of ankylosing spondylitis blood was a TCR beta motif (eight highly homologous variants).

With respect to this clonotype: The antigen is not known.

Each CDR3 protein is one row after TCRdb ran MiXCR on the 5' RACE reads. The table has 200,000 to 300,000 distinct CDR3 sequences, 8.6% seen once. The CDR3 is 16 residues long. After removal of 0 bases from V and 4 bases from J, the junction contained 5 bases not matched to a gene. Germline loops: CDR1 LGHNA, CDR2 YSLEER. V is TRBV4-3 and J is TRBJ2-2; 7 nucleotides line up with TRBD1. The origin of this receptor is a male donor with ankylosing spondylitis or in good health (not recorded which). The sample comprised blood, either unsorted or a sorted T cell fraction (not recorded which). This chain's CDR3 is CASSQETGSVTGELFF. The CDR3 nucleotides are TGCGCCAGCAGCCAAGAGACAGGGAGCGTCACCGGGGAGCTGTTTTTT.